This is a list of T cell receptor beta chains from one sample in a study of CD8 T cells in Susac syndrome. In TCRdb, the immunoSEQ multiplex PCR reads were re-called with MiXCR into one record per CDR3 protein. The sample has around 180,000 distinct CDR3 sequences, 90% to 95% seen once. The sample consisted of CD4+ T cells from PBMCs. The origin of the receptors is a human donor with multiple sclerosis. Each CDR3 is given with its conserved first and last residue. D genes are given only for firm matches. Part of the rows lack a size; the others show once, few, many or a class for expanded clones.

-,-,TRBV4-3,TRBJ2-7,15,TGCGCCAGCAGCCAAGATCCTACGGGAACCTACGAGCAGTACTTC,CASSQDPTGTYEQYF
-,-,TRBV5-6,TRBJ1-1,14,TGTGCCAGCAGCCGTCAACTCAGGAGTACTGAAGCTTTCTTT,CASSRQLRSTEAFF
-,TRBD2,TRBV24-1,TRBJ2-1,16,TGTGCCACCAGTGGTTGGAGTAGCGGGAGTTACAATGAGCAGTTCTTC,CATSGWSSGSYNEQFF
few,TRBD1,TRBV28,TRBJ1-2,12,TGTGCCAGCAGCGGGACAGGGATTGGCTACACCTTC,CASSGTGIGYTF
-,TRBD1,TRBV7-3,TRBJ1-1,13,TGTGCCAGCAGCACCGGACAGGGCACTGAAGCTTTCTTT,CASSTGQGTEAFF
-,-,TRBV30,TRBJ2-7,13,TGTGCCTGGAAGGAATGGGGGCCCTACGAGCAGTACTTC,CAWKEWGPYEQYF
once,TRBD1,TRBV6-6,TRBJ1-2,15,TGTGCCAGCAGTTACGGCACGGGGCAGGGGGCCGGCTACACCTTC,CASSYGTGQGAGYTF
-,-,TRBV20-1,TRBJ1-5,14,TGCAGTGCTAGTCAAGCCGGGGGGGGTCAGCCCCAGCATTTT,CSASQAGGGQPQHF
-,TRBD1,TRBV30,TRBJ2-7,13,TGTGCCTGGAGTACCGGACAGGGCTACGAGCAGTACTTC,CAWSTGQGYEQYF
-,-,TRBV20-1,TRBJ2-2,16,TGCAGTGCTTCCGCAAGCCCCCGGCACGGCACCGGGGAGCTGTTTTTT,CSASASPRHGTGELFF
-,-,TRBV23-1,TRBJ1-2,13,TGCGCCAGCGAAGCGTGGGGGGACTATGGCTACACCTTC,CASEAWGDYGYTF
-,-,TRBV27,TRBJ2-3,15,TGTGCCAGCAGTTACTCGGTTGGACCCACAGATACGCAGTATTTT,CASSYSVGPTDTQYF
-,-,TRBV5-5,TRBJ1-3,15,TGTGCCAGCAGGCCTCGGGCAGCAAGTGGAAACACCATATATTTT,CASRPRAASGNTIYF
-,-,TRBV20-1,TRBJ2-4,13,TGCAGTGCTAGCGGAGTAGCCAAAAACATTCAGTACTTC,CSASGVAKNIQYF
-,TRBD1,TRBV30,TRBJ1-2,14,TGTGCCGCTGCCCCGGGACAGGGATGGGGTGGCTACACCTTC,CAAAPGQGWGGYTF
-,TRBD2,TRBV18,TRBJ2-7,17,TGTGCCAGCTCACCACCGGTGGCGGGGGGGCCCTCCTACGAGCAGTACTTC,CASSPPVAGGPSYEQYF
few,TRBD1,TRBV18,TRBJ2-1,16,TGTGCCAGCTCACCACAGGGACAGACTCTCAGCAATGAGCAGTTCTTC,CASSPQGQTLSNEQFF
-,-,TRBV28,TRBJ1-2,11,TGTGCCAGCTCGAAACGGTATGGCTACACCTTC,CASSKRYGYTF
-,TRBD2,TRBV2,TRBJ2-1,15,TGTGCCAGCAGTGACTTCGGGAGGGCCACAAATGAGCAGTTCTTC,CASSDFGRATNEQFF
-,TRBD1,TRBV2,TRBJ1-5,14,TGTGCCAGCAGTCCGGGACAGGGGAGTCAGCCCCAGCATTTT,CASSPGQGSQPQHF
-,-,TRBV28,TRBJ2-7,17,TGTGCCAGCATCTACTGGCGGGGGGACAGGGTCTCCTACGAGCAGTACTTC,CASIYWRGDRVSYEQYF
-,-,TRBV30,TRBJ1-4,14,TGTGCCTGGATGGAGGGGATAACTAATGAAAAACTGTTTTTT,CAWMEGITNEKLFF
-,-,TRBV28,TRBJ1-5,14,TGTGCCAGTTCCCTTGGGGTAGCCAATCAGCCCCAGCATTTT,CASSLGVANQPQHF
-,-,TRBV30,TRBJ1-1,13,TGTGCCTGGAGTACGTCCGCGAACACTGAAGCTTTCTTT,CAWSTSANTEAFF
-,TRBD2,TRBV12-3/TRBV12-4,TRBJ2-7,14,TGTGCCAGCAGACCCGGGACTAGCTCCTACGAGCAGTACTTC,CASRPGTSSYEQYF
-,-,TRBV20-1,TRBJ2-2,15,TGCAGTGCCTCCCCGGGGGTAGTTCACACCGGGGAGCTGTTTTTT,CSASPGVVHTGELFF
-,-,TRBV6-2/TRBV6-3,TRBJ2-3,15,TGTGCCAGCAGTTACCGGGGACCCAATACAGATACGCAGTATTTT,CASSYRGPNTDTQYF
-,-,TRBV2,TRBJ2-7,14,TGTGCCAGCAGACTCGGGAGAAGCGGCTACGAGCAGTACTTC,CASRLGRSGYEQYF
-,-,TRBV5-1,TRBJ1-6,15,TGCGCCAGCAGCCTCTCCAGCAGGAGGAATTCACCCCTCCACTTT,CASSLSSRRNSPLHF
-,TRBD2,TRBV6-1,TRBJ2-5,16,TGTGCCAGCAGGGACCTAGCGGGGGGGTACCAAGAGACCCAGTACTTC,CASRDLAGGYQETQYF
-,-,TRBV7-2,TRBJ1-1,14,TGTGCCAGCAGCTTAGTCGGTTCGAACACTGAAGCTTTCTTT,CASSLVGSNTEAFF
-,-,TRBV6-2/TRBV6-3,TRBJ1-5,13,TGTGCCAGCAGCTGGGGGGGCAATCAGCCCCAGCATTTT,CASSWGGNQPQHF
-,-,TRBV28,TRBJ2-1,15,TGTGCCAGCAGTTTGAGGCACAACTCCTACAATGAGCAGTTCTTC,CASSLRHNSYNEQFF
-,TRBD2,TRBV20-1,TRBJ2-7,15,TGCAGTGCGGCACCCCCACTAGCGGGAGGCCACGAGCAGTACTTC,CSAAPPLAGGHEQYF
once,-,TRBV20-1,TRBJ2-7,13,TGCAGTGCCCCCAGGGCCACCTCCTACGAGCAGTACTTC,CSAPRATSYEQYF
-,-,TRBV7-9,TRBJ1-1,15,TGTGCCAGCAGCTTAAGTATCGGCGGGAACACTGAAGCTTTCTTT,CASSLSIGGNTEAFF
-,-,TRBV5-6,TRBJ2-6,15,TGTGCCAGCAGCTTGGGGGCAGTTGGGGCCAACGTCCTGACTTTC,CASSLGAVGANVLTF
-,TRBD1,TRBV28,TRBJ1-4,17,TGTGCCAGCAGTTTATCCCGCTGGACAGGGTCGGGTGAAAAACTGTTTTTT,CASSLSRWTGSGEKLFF
-,-,TRBV5-4,TRBJ2-7,16,TGTGCCAGCAGCTTTTTCCCGGGACGGGCGAGGTACGAGCAGTACTTC,CASSFFPGRARYEQYF
-,-,TRBV7-3,TRBJ1-2,15,TGTGCCAGCAGCTTGGGTACAGGGATATCGTCGAGCTACACCTTC,CASSLGTGISSSYTF
-,-,TRBV2,TRBJ2-7,15,TGTGCCAGCAGTGATTTCGGCCAAAGCTCCTACGAGCAGTACTTC,CASSDFGQSSYEQYF
-,-,TRBV28,TRBJ1-2,12,TGTGCCAGCCAGGGGTTTGGCTATGGCTACACCTTC,CASQGFGYGYTF
-,-,TRBV12-3/TRBV12-4,TRBJ1-3,14,TGTGCCAGCAGTCCCGGGTCCTCTGGAAACACCATATATTTT,CASSPGSSGNTIYF